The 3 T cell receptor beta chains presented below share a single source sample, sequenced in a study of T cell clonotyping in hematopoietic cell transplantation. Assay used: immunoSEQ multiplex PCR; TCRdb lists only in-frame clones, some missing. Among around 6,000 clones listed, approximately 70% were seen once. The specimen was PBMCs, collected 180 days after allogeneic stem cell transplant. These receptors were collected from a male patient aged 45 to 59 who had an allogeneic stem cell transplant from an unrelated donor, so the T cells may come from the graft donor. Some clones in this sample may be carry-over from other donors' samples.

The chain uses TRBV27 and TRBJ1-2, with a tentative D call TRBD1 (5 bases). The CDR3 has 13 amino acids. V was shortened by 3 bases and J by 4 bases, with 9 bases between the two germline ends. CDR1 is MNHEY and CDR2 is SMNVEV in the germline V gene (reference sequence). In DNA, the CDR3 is TGTGCCAGCAGTTTCCGAGGGACCTATGGCTACACCTTC. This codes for CASSFRGTYGYTF.

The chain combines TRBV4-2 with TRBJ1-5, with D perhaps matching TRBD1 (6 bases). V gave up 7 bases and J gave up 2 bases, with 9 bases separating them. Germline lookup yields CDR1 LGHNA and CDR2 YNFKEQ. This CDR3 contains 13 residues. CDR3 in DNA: TGTGCCAGCACCGCAGGGGGCAATCAGCCCCAGCATTTT. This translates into CASTAGGNQPQHF.

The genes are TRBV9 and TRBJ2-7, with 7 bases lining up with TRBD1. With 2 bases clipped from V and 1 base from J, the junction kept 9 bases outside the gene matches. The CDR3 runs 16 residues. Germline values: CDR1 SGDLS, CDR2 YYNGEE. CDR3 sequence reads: CASSVDPGTVSYEQYF. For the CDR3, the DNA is TGTGCCAGCAGCGTGGATCCCGGGACAGTATCCTACGAGCAGTACTTC. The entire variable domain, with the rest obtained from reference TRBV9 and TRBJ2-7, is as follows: DSGVTQTPKHLITATGQRVTLRCSPRSGDLSVYWYQQSLDQGLQFLIQYYNGEERAKGNILERFSAQQFPDLHSELNLSSLELGDSALYFCASSVDPGTVSYEQYFGPGTRLTVT.